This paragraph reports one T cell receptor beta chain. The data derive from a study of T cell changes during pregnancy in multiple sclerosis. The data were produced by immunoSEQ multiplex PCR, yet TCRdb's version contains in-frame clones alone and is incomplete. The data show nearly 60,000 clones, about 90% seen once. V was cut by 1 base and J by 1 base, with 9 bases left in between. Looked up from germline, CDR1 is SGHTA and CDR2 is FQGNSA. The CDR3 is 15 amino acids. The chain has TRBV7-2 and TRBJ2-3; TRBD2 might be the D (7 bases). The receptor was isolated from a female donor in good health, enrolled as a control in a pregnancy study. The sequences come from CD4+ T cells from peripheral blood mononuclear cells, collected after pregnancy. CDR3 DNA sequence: TGTGCCAGCAGCTTAGTGGGGGGGCGCACAGATACGCAGTATTTT. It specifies CASSLVGGRTDTQYF. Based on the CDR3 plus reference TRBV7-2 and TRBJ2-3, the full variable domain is GAGVSQSPSNKVTEKGKDVELRCDPISGHTALYWYRQSLGQGLEFLIYFQGNSAPDKSGLPSDRFSAERTGGSVSTLTIQRTQQEDSAVYLCASSLVGGRTDTQYFGPGTRLTVL.